This TCR beta chain emerged from a study of T cells after yellow fever vaccination. Findings and limits, study-wide: One caveat is that FACS-sorted repertoires could contain abundant clonotypes contaminating from the bulk population. It was the secondary response that reached its peak faster, day 5 versus 15, but it was weaker. Post-booster samples contained most primary-vaccination clones (approximately 96% CD4, around 89% CD8).

Generation of TCR cDNA used 5'RACE template switching (which added a universal primer site and UMIs). MiXCR, applied by TCRdb to the 5' RACE reads, yields one record per CDR3 protein. Of 50,000 or so distinct CDR3 sequences listed, around 7% are singletons. Note on this clonotype: Its antigen is still unknown.

V lost 8 bases to trimming and J lost 1 base, with 11 bases between them. The germline V gene has CDR1 MRHNA and CDR2 SNTAGT. The CDR3 contains 13 residues. The V and J genes are TRBV6-4 and TRBJ2-5, with D tentatively TRBD1 or TRBD2 (7 bases each). This receptor was taken from a man aged 18 to 30 who received the YFV17D yellow fever vaccine. The source was CD8+ T cells sorted from PBMCs, collected on the day of the first yellow fever vaccination. For the CDR3, the DNA is TGTGCCAGCCAGGGGGGGGGCCAAGAGACCCAGTACTTC. It yields the protein CASQGGGQETQYF.